The T cell receptor beta chain described here comes from a study of cytomegalovirus exposure and HLA in healthy donors (dated by TCRdb to the late 2010s). For the study in its entirety: An earlier analysis of about 560 of the donors reported 276 Gb of sequence data and around 100 million unique TCR beta sequences obtained from about 179 million T cells. HLA typing included class I and class II loci at four-digit resolution. The study used immunosequencing to profile the T cell repertoires of 666 subjects and linked those repertoires to cytomegalovirus serostatus. Of the 398 genotyped donors, 65% to 90% fell in the genetic ancestry cluster associated with self-reported Caucasian donors. Rather than drawing on any new phenotypic data, the later analysis identified candidate immune exposures from TCR beta sequences and the way those sequences occurred across donors. A later genetic analysis took genome-wide SNP genotypes for about three fifths of the roughly 700 donors and used that subset as a discovery cohort. The study was designed to test whether signatures of past pathogen exposure could be identified by cataloging public T cell receptors. The number of donors typed differed by locus, with about 629-640 for A, B, C, DRB1 and DQB1, 522 for DQA1, some 570 for DPA1, and some 440 for DPB1. An earlier analysis of roughly 580 of the donors used high-throughput TCR beta sequencing to judge whether each TCR beta V gene segment behaved as functional or pseudogenic. Around 320 gigabases of sequencing data and tens of millions of unique TCR sequences were included in an early release covering around 600 HLA-typed donors. All discovery cohort repertoires had been generated on a single sequencing platform. A later analysis re-analyzed previously published TCR beta repertoires from 666 donors and added high-resolution HLA genotyping to study TCR occurrence patterns. To predict cytomegalovirus infection status, the study combined high-throughput TCR immunosequencing, statistical association of individual TCRs with disease status, and machine learning. Donor age, sex, ethnicity and CMV serostatus were compiled together with the repertoire data. Along with the roughly 700-subject first cohort, a separate validation cohort of some 130 different subjects was used. Roughly 5 DR-DQ haplotypes were handled as single units for association and clustering, since linkage in the cohort was strong. Among some 410 genotyped donors of the cohort, an average of approximately 240,000 unique TCR beta nucleotide sequences was sequenced per donor, of which about 19% were non-productive. Overall study outcomes, separate from this receptor: A later genetic analysis associated a missense DCLRE1C variant with V-gene and J-gene trimming of TCR beta chains, and an independent cohort replicated the association. An earlier analysis of some 560 of the donors showed that most TCR beta V segments appeared in productive rearrangements either about 90% or about 30% of the time, which broadly matched IMGT annotations. According to a later genetic analysis, donors in an Asian-associated ancestry cluster had fewer N-insertions in productive TCRs than the roughly 700-donor mean. The classifier was reported to diagnose cytomegalovirus status with high specificity and sensitivity in both the original and validation cohorts. A later analysis associated 16,951 TCR beta sequences with specific HLA alleles at a false discovery rate of 0.05. According to a later analysis, most CMV-associated TCR beta chains appeared to be HLA-restricted, and the HLA associations seemed to be driven largely by CMV exposure. The earlier analysis of approximately 560 of the donors excluded 15 to 20 rarely observed V segments, including chromosome 9 orphons, because counts were too low. Across donors, most TCR sequences were observed very rarely, whereas some public TCRs were present in many individuals. A further reported finding was that TCR beta sequences accurately predicted the HLA-A and HLA-B alleles for most subjects in the first cohort. Several of the top co-occurrence clusters appeared to be linked to parvovirus B19, influenza, CMV and Epstein-Barr virus, according to a later analysis. CMV serostatus was the only immune exposure information available for the cohort. Compared with equally common non-associated chains, HLA-associated TCR beta chains in a later analysis were more clonally expanded and had lower generation probabilities. Roughly uniform sequencing depth across donors was assumed in presence/absence analyses, although this assumption may not hold. Because some donors lacked HLA typing at each locus, the association tests relied only on the typed subset. Only TCR beta chains were sequenced in this cohort, and the absence of alpha or paired-chain data limited detectable features. In vitro tests confirmed that three of the cytomegalovirus-associated TCR beta chains recognize cytomegalovirus antigens. When HLA alleles, especially DR and DQ, strongly co-occurred, attributing TCR associations to individual alleles was difficult. A group of highly shared sequence variants was considered likely to be a technical artifact of the sequencing pipeline. According to a later analysis, TCR association rates differed among HLA loci, with DRB1 alleles showing the most associated TCRs and HLA-C alleles showing the fewest. Correlated functional status among segregating V segments might reflect linkage disequilibrium, but an unknown experimental factor could not be ruled out. In the study, some 160 TCR beta chains were listed as associated with cytomegalovirus. It was suggested by the authors that the approach could potentially be generalized to other disease states and immunological phenotypes.

Library creation used the immunoSEQ multiplex PCR assay. A mixture of 60 forward primers for TCR Vbeta segments and 13 reverse primers for TCR Jbeta segments was used in the multiplex PCR. Amplification of the CDR3 region of rearranged TCR beta genes was performed with a multiplex PCR assay on genomic DNA. The Illumina HiSeq System was used to sequence the amplified TCR beta libraries as 87-base-pair reads. The published analysis was carried out like this. In a later analysis, roughly 80 million unique TCR beta chains were counted across the roughly 670 repertoires, and approximately 11 million of these chains were shared by at least two donors. Raw reads were error-corrected and collapsed into unique sequences with a nearest-neighbor algorithm that merged closely related sequences to remove PCR and sequencing errors. To assign V, D and J gene segments, CDR3 sequences were aligned to IMGT reference sequences. For a sequence to be retained, a match of at least six nucleotides to both a V gene segment and a J gene segment was required. Rearrangements were classified as productive when the CDR3 lacked stop codons and remained in frame with V and J, and all other rearrangements were classified as non-productive. Following IMGT convention, CDR3 was defined as the stretch from the second conserved V-encoded cysteine to the conserved J-encoded phenylalanine. The earlier analysis of 450 to 750 of the donors excluded any sequence lacking an unambiguous match to a single V gene segment. An earlier analysis of 500 to 600 of the donors classified V segments as functional when productive rearrangements were above 56.7% and as segregating when the standard deviation between donors was above 5%. To diagnose cytomegalovirus status from the catalog of TCR beta chain sequences, a statistical classification framework was built. In a later analysis, TCR nucleotide sequences were compared against IMGT/GENE-DB human TR gene sequences so that V and J genes could be assigned. A later analysis assigned CDR3 sequences and most-parsimonious VDJ recombination scenarios with the TCRdist pipeline. In a later analysis, every TCR beta chain was defined by the combination of its CDR3 amino acid sequence and its V-gene family, and reads without a unique V-gene family were dropped. A later analysis removed 550 to 650 highly shared, low-generation-probability nucleotide sequences to deal with suspected cross-contamination and a sequencing artifact. A later analysis calculated a clonal expansion index for each public chain from normalized within-repertoire ranks of inferred template counts. Generation probabilities in a later analysis came from a VDJ recombination model fitted to out-of-frame rearrangements, and those results were checked against IGoR. In a later analysis, TCR-TCR, TCR-HLA and TCR-CMV co-occurrence was scored with hypergeometric tests, and a repertoire-size bias correction was applied to TCR pairs. False discovery rates were estimated in a later analysis by permuting HLA or CMV assignments 20 times. In a later analysis, co-occurring TCRs were grouped using DBSCAN, with TCRdist sequence similarity added in when clustering inside HLA-allele-positive subsets. Co-occurrence clustering excluded repertoires with fewer than 30,000 or more than 120,000 public chains, plus five with anomalous nucleotide sharing. TCRdb stores this immuneACCESS table with in-frame sequences only. Part of the clones is absent; in the studies checked, under half of the shortfall reflects unresolved V genes, and no reason is known for the rest. V and J calls and clone size are given by that table; D and trimming were obtained from the DNA. Within this sample are 200,000 to 250,000 clones, with about 83% of them counted one time only. Together, the top ten hold over 1% of the sample.

Only one count was recorded for this clone. Its antigen is currently not known. Within one base of it there is no much larger clone, and no base qualities were kept. In total, about 650 healthy bone marrow donors made up the cohort. Cohort members were all nominally healthy when sampled, although unrecorded immune exposures were likely present. CMV serostatus was positive for about 290 and negative for about 50% of the roughly 700 cohort members, and was not recorded for this donor. Every donor gave a peripheral blood sample, and the peripheral blood mononuclear cells from that sample were used for TCR beta sequencing. Genomic DNA was extracted from the blood cell samples with the Qiagen DNeasy Blood Extraction Kit. The origin of this receptor is a human donor in good health. Sequencing input: PBMCs.

The DNA sequence is TGTGCCAGCAGTTGGACTAGCGGGAGCTCCTACGAGCAGTACTTC. It translates to CASSWTSGSSYEQYF. The chain uses TRBV6-5 and TRBJ2-7; 13 central bases correspond to TRBD2. Trimmed from V: 4 bases; trimmed from J: 0 bases; junction bases lacking a gene match: 0. Inclusive of the bounding cysteine and phenylalanine, the CDR3 is 15 residues long. Of all the DNA, just the CDR3 is kept, 45 bases in frame from base 1. For CDR1 and CDR2, the germline V gene lists MNHEY and SVGAGI.